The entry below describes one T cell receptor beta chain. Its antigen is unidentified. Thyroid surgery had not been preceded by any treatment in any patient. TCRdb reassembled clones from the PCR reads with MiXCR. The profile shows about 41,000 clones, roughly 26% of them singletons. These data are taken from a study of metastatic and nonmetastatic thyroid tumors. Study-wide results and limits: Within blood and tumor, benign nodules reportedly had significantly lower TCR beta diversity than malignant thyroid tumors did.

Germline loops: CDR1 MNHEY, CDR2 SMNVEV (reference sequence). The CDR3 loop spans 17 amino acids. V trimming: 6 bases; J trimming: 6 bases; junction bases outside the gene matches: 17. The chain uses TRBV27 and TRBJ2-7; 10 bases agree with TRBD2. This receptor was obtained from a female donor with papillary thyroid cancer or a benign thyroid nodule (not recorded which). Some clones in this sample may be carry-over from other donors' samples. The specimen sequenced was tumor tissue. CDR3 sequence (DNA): TGTGCCAGCAGCCCCGAACTAGCGGGAATGGGTTATGGCGAGCAGTACTTC. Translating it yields CASSPELAGMGYGEQYF.